This T cell receptor beta chain appears in the sequencing data of a study of cytomegalovirus exposure and HLA in healthy donors. This clone has only a few counts. Primers included in the PCR were 60 Vbeta and 13 Jbeta primers. Some clones are missing from TCRdb's copy, which holds only in-frame ones; the method was immunoSEQ multiplex PCR. The sample includes approximately 200,000 clones, 79% of them seen just once. The receptor's source is a girl aged 10 to 17 in good health and CMV-seropositive. Sequencing was done on a sample of PBMCs.

CDR3 DNA: TGCGCCAGCAGCTCGTGGTTCGGTGGGGAGGCACCCCTCCACTTT. Its translation is CASSSWFGGEAPLHF. The rearrangement links TRBV5-1 to TRBJ1-6; D is undetermined. This CDR3 comprises 15 residues. Germline V gene data show CDR1 as SGHRS and CDR2 as YFSETQ. Trimming stripped 3 bases from V and 11 bases from J, with 18 bases between.